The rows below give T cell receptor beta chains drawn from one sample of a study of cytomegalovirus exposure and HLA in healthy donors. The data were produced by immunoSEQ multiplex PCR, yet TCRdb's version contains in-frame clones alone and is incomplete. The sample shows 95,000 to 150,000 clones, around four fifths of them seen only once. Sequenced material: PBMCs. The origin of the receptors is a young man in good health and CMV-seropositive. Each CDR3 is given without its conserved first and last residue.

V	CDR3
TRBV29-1	SARTGTNEKLF
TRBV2	ASTGTVNQPQH
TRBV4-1	ASSQGQGSIQY
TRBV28	ASRQGGTDTQY
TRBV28	ASSLGTGNYEQY
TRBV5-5	ASSLDSTGELF
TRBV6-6	ASSGRTGSSYEQY
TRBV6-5	ASSPLAGGHPC
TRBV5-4	ASSSAGGNTDTQY
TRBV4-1	ASSLRAGQGDTEAF
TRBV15	ATGKGNIARF
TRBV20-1	SAIQGYEQY
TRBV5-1	ASSLRPGDYGYT
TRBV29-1	SVRRVLLNEQF
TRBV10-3	AISEYDRVGVETQY
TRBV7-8	ASSLSQGARQY
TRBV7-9	ASSLINTDGYT
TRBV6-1	ASSERGLGTEAF
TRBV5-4	ASSSPGVGNTIY
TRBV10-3	AIAGPGQPQH
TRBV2	ASRTSANTDTQY
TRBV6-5	ASHKSWKRGAEQF
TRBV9	ASSGRAQGSGSTDTQY
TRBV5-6	ASRKGLSYEQY
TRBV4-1	ASSQGPSGGYEQY
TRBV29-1	STGDRDIDNSPLH
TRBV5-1	ASSQNRVSSEQY
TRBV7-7	ASSPGTGPGELF
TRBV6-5	ASRTRVGLKETQY
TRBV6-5	ALPEGVAKETQY
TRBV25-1	ASGAGGNQPQH
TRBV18	ASSPQGQGNSPLH
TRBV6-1	ASSETGASTGELF
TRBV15	ATSRDRGPGDT
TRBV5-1	ASSSLGVNTEAF
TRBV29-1	SVFRENTEAF
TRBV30	AWSSTGGRKYSNQPQH
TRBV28	ASSLWGTENEKLF
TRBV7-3	ASSSSNGELF
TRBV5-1	ASATGERDQPQH
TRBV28	ASRSSTYEQY
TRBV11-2	ASSSGQGAYNSPLH
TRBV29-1	SAGGTDTNTGELF
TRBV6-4	ASSDPGQGLGNEQY
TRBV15	ATSRVEQGVNIQY
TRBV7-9	ASSLGLGGSGANVLT
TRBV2	AIRDTLMNEQF
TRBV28	ASSSRGPYEQY
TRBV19	ASSIPSGGDNEQF